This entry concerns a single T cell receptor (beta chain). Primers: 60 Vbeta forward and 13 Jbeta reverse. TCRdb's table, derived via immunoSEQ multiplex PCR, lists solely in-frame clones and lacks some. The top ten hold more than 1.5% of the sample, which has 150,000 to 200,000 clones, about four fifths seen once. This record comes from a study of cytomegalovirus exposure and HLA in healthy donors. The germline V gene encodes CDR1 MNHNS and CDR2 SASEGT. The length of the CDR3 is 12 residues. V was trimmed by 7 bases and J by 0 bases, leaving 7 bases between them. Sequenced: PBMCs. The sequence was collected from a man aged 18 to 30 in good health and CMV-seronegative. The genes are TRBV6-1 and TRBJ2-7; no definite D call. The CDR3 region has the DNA TGTGCCAGCATACAGAGCTCCTACGAGCAGTACTTC. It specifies CASIQSSYEQYF.